The rows below give T cell receptor beta chains drawn from one sample of a study of T cells in Graves' hyperthyroidism and ophthalmopathy. Via MiXCR, TCRdb re-called the multiplex PCR reads, giving one row per CDR3 protein. The sample holds under 400,000 distinct CDR3 sequences; 15% to 20% are singletons and the top ten take about 16%. The sequenced material came from blood. The source is a woman aged 40 to 50 with Graves' ophthalmopathy. CDR3s include the opening cysteine and the closing phenylalanine or tryptophan. The order of the fields is J gene, clone size, D gene, V gene, CDR3 protein, CDR3 DNA. A D gene is named only where the DNA matches it firmly. Some rows have no size entry. The others give once, few or many, or a class for an expanded clone.

J: TRBJ2-6
size: many
D: TRBD1
V: TRBV30
CDR3: CAWYRDRASSGANVLTF
DNA: TGTGCCTGGTACCGGGACAGGGCCTCCTCTGGGGCCAACGTCCTGACTTTC

J: TRBJ2-5
size: many
D: -
V: TRBV20-1
CDR3: CSARMWSQETQYF
DNA: TGCAGTGCTAGAATGTGGAGTCAAGAGACCCAGTACTTC

J: TRBJ2-7
size: once
D: -
V: TRBV10-1
CDR3: CASSESGLYEQYF
DNA: TGCGCCAGCAGTGAGTCTGGACTCTACGAGCAGTACTTC

J: TRBJ2-7
size: many
D: TRBD1
V: TRBV6-2/TRBV6-3
CDR3: CASGLRDRGASYEQYF
DNA: TGTGCCAGCGGCCTACGCGACAGGGGGGCCTCCTACGAGCAGTACTTC

J: TRBJ2-7
size: many
D: -
V: TRBV5-1
CDR3: CASSLDRPIYEQYF
DNA: TGCGCCAGCAGCTTGGATAGGCCCATCTACGAGCAGTACTTC

J: TRBJ2-7
size: -
D: -
V: TRBV12-3/TRBV12-4
CDR3: CASSFGSGYEQYF
DNA: TGTGCCAGCAGTTTCGGGAGCGGCTACGAGCAGTACTTC

J: TRBJ2-7
size: many
D: TRBD2
V: TRBV11-1
CDR3: CASSLSGTRGYWHYEQYF
DNA: TGTGCCAGCAGCTTATCCGGGACTAGAGGATATTGGCACTACGAGCAGTACTTC

J: TRBJ1-2
size: many
D: -
V: TRBV14
CDR3: CASSQELRGGGYTF
DNA: TGTGCCAGCAGCCAAGAGTTGCGGGGGGGCGGCTACACCTTC

J: TRBJ1-2
size: many
D: TRBD1
V: TRBV28
CDR3: CASSTGQGVFGYTF
DNA: TGTGCCAGCAGTACTGGCCAGGGGGTATTTGGCTACACCTTC

J: TRBJ1-5
size: many
D: TRBD1
V: TRBV27
CDR3: CASSSGQGAGSNQPQHF
DNA: TGTGCCAGCAGTTCGGGACAGGGGGCAGGTAGCAATCAGCCCCAGCATTTT

J: TRBJ1-2
size: many
D: TRBD1
V: TRBV19
CDR3: CASRTGGISGYTF
DNA: TGTGCCAGTAGGACAGGGGGGATATCTGGCTACACCTTC

J: TRBJ1-2
size: many
D: -
V: TRBV12-3/TRBV12-4
CDR3: CASSRGYGYGYTF
DNA: TGTGCCAGCAGTCGAGGGTATGGCTATGGCTACACCTTC

J: TRBJ2-5
size: -
D: TRBD2
V: TRBV28
CDR3: CATGLAGWETQYF
DNA: TGTGCCACAGGACTAGCGGGATGGGAGACCCAGTACTTC

J: TRBJ1-1
size: many
D: -
V: TRBV5-1
CDR3: CASSLGLTDKGTEAFF
DNA: TGCGCCAGCAGCTTGGGTTTGACAGACAAGGGCACTGAAGCTTTCTTT

J: TRBJ2-7
size: -
D: TRBD2
V: TRBV28
CDR3: CASTLGLAGEGEQYF
DNA: TGTGCCAGCACCCTAGGACTAGCGGGAGAGGGCGAGCAGTACTTC

J: TRBJ2-7
size: many
D: TRBD2
V: TRBV30
CDR3: CAWNGGSSYEQYF
DNA: TGTGCCTGGAATGGCGGGAGCTCCTACGAGCAGTACTTC

J: TRBJ2-7
size: many
D: TRBD2
V: TRBV28
CDR3: CASALAEAYEQYF
DNA: TGTGCCAGCGCCCTAGCGGAGGCCTACGAGCAGTACTTC

J: TRBJ1-1
size: many
D: -
V: TRBV19
CDR3: CASTVGGNTEAFF
DNA: TGTGCCAGTACCGTCGGGGGGAACACTGAAGCTTTCTTT

J: TRBJ2-1
size: -
D: -
V: TRBV27
CDR3: CASSLDHLGNEQFF
DNA: TGTGCCAGCAGTTTAGACCATCTTGGGAATGAGCAGTTCTTC

J: TRBJ1-2
size: many
D: -
V: TRBV28
CDR3: CASSLSTRGYGYTF
DNA: TGTGCCAGCAGTTTATCGACTCGTGGCTATGGCTACACCTTC

J: TRBJ1-2
size: -
D: -
V: TRBV6-5
CDR3: CASSYKGKYGYTF
DNA: TGTGCCAGCAGTTACAAGGGAAAATATGGCTACACCTTC

J: TRBJ1-5
size: many
D: -
V: TRBV12-3/TRBV12-4
CDR3: CASSLDRLGVNQPQHF
DNA: TGTGCCAGCAGTTTAGACAGGCTCGGGGTCAATCAGCCCCAGCATTTT

J: TRBJ1-2
size: -
D: -
V: TRBV3-1
CDR3: CASSQNDRPLNGYTF
DNA: TGTGCCAGCAGCCAAAACGACAGACCGTTAAATGGCTACACCTTC

J: TRBJ2-1
size: many
D: -
V: TRBV5-1
CDR3: CASSDGGGSKQFF
DNA: TGCGCCAGCAGCGATGGGGGCGGATCCAAGCAGTTCTTC

J: TRBJ2-7
size: many
D: TRBD2
V: TRBV29-1
CDR3: CSIRLAPTYEQYF
DNA: TGCAGCATCAGACTAGCGCCAACCTACGAGCAGTACTTC

J: TRBJ1-6
size: many
D: -
V: TRBV30
CDR3: CAWSVSRANSPLHF
DNA: TGTGCCTGGAGTGTTAGCAGGGCCAATTCACCCCTCCACTTT

J: TRBJ2-5
size: few
D: -
V: TRBV20-1
CDR3: CSARDPWPQETQYF
DNA: TGCAGTGCTAGAGATCCATGGCCCCAAGAGACCCAGTACTTC

J: TRBJ2-7
size: many
D: -
V: TRBV7-2
CDR3: CASSLGPIYEQYF
DNA: TGTGCCAGCAGCTTGGGGCCAATCTACGAGCAGTACTTC

J: TRBJ2-5
size: many
D: -
V: TRBV28
CDR3: CASGNTGHQETQYF
DNA: TGTGCCAGCGGGAACACGGGGCATCAAGAGACCCAGTACTTC

J: TRBJ1-2
size: many
D: -
V: TRBV4-3
CDR3: CASSQDLLQGYGYTF
DNA: TGCGCCAGCAGCCAAGATCTTCTTCAGGGCTATGGCTACACCTTC

J: TRBJ2-7
size: many
D: -
V: TRBV28
CDR3: CASSLLGPRYF
DNA: TGTGCCAGCAGTTTACTGGGGCCGCGGTACTTC

J: TRBJ1-2
size: few
D: -
V: TRBV6-1
CDR3: CASRGSARGRGYTF
DNA: TGTGCCAGCAGAGGGTCGGCCCGAGGTCGTGGCTACACCTTC

J: TRBJ2-2
size: many
D: -
V: TRBV28
CDR3: CASRLEGTNTGELFF
DNA: TGTGCCAGCAGACTAGAGGGGACGAACACCGGGGAGCTGTTTTTT

J: TRBJ1-5
size: -
D: -
V: TRBV19
CDR3: CASSVFVGRNQPQHF
DNA: TGTGCCAGTAGTGTTTTCGTCGGGAGAAATCAGCCCCAGCATTTT

J: TRBJ2-4
size: many
D: TRBD2
V: TRBV3-1
CDR3: CASSQDGRGRDIQYF
DNA: TGTGCCAGCAGCCAAGATGGGAGGGGACGGGACATTCAGTACTTC

J: TRBJ1-1
size: many
D: TRBD1
V: TRBV12-3/TRBV12-4
CDR3: CASSSLGTGDTEAFF
DNA: TGTGCCAGCAGCTCCCTAGGGACAGGGGACACTGAAGCTTTCTTT

J: TRBJ2-7
size: once
D: TRBD1
V: TRBV6-4
CDR3: CASSNQGAYEQYF
DNA: TGTGCCAGCAGTAATCAGGGGGCCTACGAGCAGTACTTC

J: TRBJ2-7
size: few
D: -
V: TRBV5-6
CDR3: CASSRRASAYEQYF
DNA: TGTGCCAGCAGCAGAAGGGCCAGCGCCTACGAGCAGTACTTC

J: TRBJ1-2
size: many
D: -
V: TRBV29-1
CDR3: CSVVPTVGYTF
DNA: TGCAGCGTTGTCCCCACGGTCGGCTACACCTTC

J: TRBJ1-2
size: many
D: -
V: TRBV11-2
CDR3: CASSLGGDGYTF
DNA: TGTGCCAGCAGCTTAGGAGGGGATGGCTACACCTTC

J: TRBJ2-2
size: -
D: -
V: TRBV19
CDR3: CASSNSRGFDGGELFF
DNA: TGTGCCAGTAGTAACTCCCGGGGTTTCGACGGCGGGGAGCTGTTTTTT

J: TRBJ1-1
size: many
D: TRBD1
V: TRBV7-8
CDR3: CASGDRRTDTEAFF
DNA: TGTGCCAGCGGGGACAGGCGAACGGACACTGAAGCTTTCTTT

J: TRBJ1-2
size: many
D: -
V: TRBV28
CDR3: CASSLREGYGYTF
DNA: TGTGCCAGCAGTTTAAGGGAAGGCTATGGCTACACCTTC

J: TRBJ1-1
size: many
D: -
V: TRBV28
CDR3: CASSWGIKNTEAFF
DNA: TGTGCCAGCAGTTGGGGGATAAAGAACACTGAAGCTTTCTTT

J: TRBJ2-5
size: many
D: TRBD2
V: TRBV28
CDR3: CASTPGGLGETQYF
DNA: TGTGCCAGCACTCCGGGGGGTCTCGGAGAGACCCAGTACTTC

J: TRBJ2-7
size: many
D: TRBD1
V: TRBV5-1
CDR3: CASSLGRDRITYEQYF
DNA: TGCGCCAGCAGCTTGGGCCGGGACAGAATAACCTACGAGCAGTACTTC

J: TRBJ1-2
size: -
D: -
V: TRBV6-1
CDR3: CASRHRPGDYGYSF
DNA: TGTGCCAGCAGACACCGCCCCGGGGATTATGGCTACAGCTTC

J: TRBJ2-2
size: medium-sized
D: -
V: TRBV24-1
CDR3: CATSEEGRDTGELFF
DNA: TGTGCCACCAGTGAGGAGGGTCGCGACACCGGGGAGCTGTTTTTT

J: TRBJ2-3
size: many
D: TRBD2
V: TRBV6-4
CDR3: CASSDSAGEGDTQYF
DNA: TGTGCCAGCAGTGACTCAGCGGGAGAGGGAGATACGCAGTATTTT

J: TRBJ1-1
size: many
D: -
V: TRBV29-1
CDR3: CSVVSGGHGGTEAFF
DNA: TGCAGCGTTGTTTCGGGGGGACACGGCGGGACTGAAGCTTTCTTT

J: TRBJ2-4
size: many
D: -
V: TRBV5-6
CDR3: CASSFKGVENIQYF
DNA: TGTGCCAGCAGCTTTAAGGGGGTGGAAAACATTCAGTACTTC

J: TRBJ2-7
size: many
D: -
V: TRBV2
CDR3: CASRLSRDGYEQYF
DNA: TGTGCCAGCAGACTATCCCGGGACGGCTACGAGCAGTACTTC

J: TRBJ2-2
size: many
D: TRBD2
V: TRBV6-2/TRBV6-3
CDR3: CASRPLFLAGGNTGELFF
DNA: TGTGCCAGCAGACCTTTGTTCCTAGCGGGAGGGAACACCGGGGAGCTGTTTTTT